Presented here are 16 T cell receptor beta chains from one specimen sequenced in a study of cytotoxic CD8 clonotypes in ibrutinib-treated CLL. Libraries were prepared by immunoSEQ multiplex PCR; TCRdb keeps only in-frame clonotypes and omits some of them. Altogether about 130,000 clones are present, 75% to 85% being singletons, with the ten largest covering roughly 13%. The material sequenced was PBMCs, taken after 12 months of ibrutinib treatment. Source of these receptors: a human donor with chronic lymphocytic leukemia.

The chain uses TRBV5-1 and TRBJ1-1, with TRBD1 matching 8 bases. The CDR3 sequence is 15 residues long. Germline lookup yields CDR1 SGHRS and CDR2 YFSETQ. The trim removed 4 bases at V and 2 bases at J, leaving 7 bases unmatched. The CDR3 nucleotides are TGCGCCAGCAGCCGGGGGACAGGATTAAACACTGAAGCTTTCTTT. Protein sequence: CASSRGTGLNTEAFF.

The chain links TRBV7-9 to TRBJ2-1; TRBD2 agrees at 9 bases. Germline V CDR1 and CDR2: SEHNR, FQNEAQ (reference sequence). The V gene end was trimmed by 3 bases and the J gene end by 4 bases; junction bases not matched to a gene: 4. The CDR3 is 15 amino acids. The CDR3, as DNA: TGTGCCAGCAGCTTTCTAGCGGGAACTTACAATGAGCAGTTCTTC. Its protein product is CASSFLAGTYNEQFF.

J is TRBJ2-1 and V is TRBV29-1, with a weak D call TRBD2 (6 bases). The CDR3 totals 15 residues. CDR1 SQVTM and CDR2 ANQGSEA come from the germline V gene. V shed 3 bases and J shed 2 bases, with 14 bases lying between them. The CDR3 region is CSVEVSGVTYNEQFF. CDR3 bases: TGCAGCGTTGAGGTTAGCGGTGTAACCTACAATGAGCAGTTCTTC.

The DNA for the CDR3 is TGCAGCGTTGAAGATGAACAGGGAACCTACGAGCAGTACTTC. Translation: CSVEDEQGTYEQYF. This sequence joins TRBV29-1 and TRBJ2-7; D is possibly TRBD1 (6 bases). Trimming removed 0 bases from V and 2 bases from J, with 11 bases in between. The CDR3 extends over 14 amino acids. The germline V gene encodes CDR1 SQVTM and CDR2 ANQGSEA.

V and J are TRBV2 and TRBJ2-1; D gene ambiguous. Germline lookup yields CDR1 SNHLY and CDR2 FYNNEI. V was shortened by 4 bases and J by 14 bases, with 12 bases between the two germline ends. The CDR3 totals 11 residues. This chain's CDR3 is CASSVRNLKFF. The CDR3 DNA reads TGTGCCAGCAGTGTACGGAACCTTAAGTTCTTC.

In nucleotides, the CDR3 is TGTGCCAGCAGCTGGGGACACCCATACGAGCAGTACTTC. Protein: CASSWGHPYEQYF. V is TRBV5-4 and J is TRBJ2-7; the D gene is possibly TRBD1 (6 bases). Germline-derived CDR1 and CDR2 are SGHNT and YYREEE (reference sequence). Trimming took off 3 bases at V and 4 bases at J, with 11 bases between the two ends. The CDR3 is 13 residues long.

The rearrangement links TRBV9 to TRBJ2-1, with 7 bases fitting TRBD2. The CDR3 is 16 residues long. The germline CDR1 and CDR2 sequences are SGDLS and YYNGEE. The junction had 5 bases not matched to a gene; V was cut back by 0 bases and J by 2 bases. CDR3 DNA: TGTGCCAGCAGCGTAGGTCTGAGCGGGACCTACAATGAGCAGTTCTTC. As protein: CASSVGLSGTYNEQFF.

This chain uses TRBV4-2 with TRBJ2-1; 9 bases are a match to TRBD2. After removal of 4 bases from V and 5 bases from J, the junction contained 18 bases not matched to a gene. CDR1 and CDR2 (germline): LGHNA, YNFKEQ. The CDR3 runs to 19 residues. The chain's CDR3 is CASSPDSQLAGVGNNEQFF. The CDR3 DNA follows: TGTGCCAGCAGCCCGGACAGCCAATTAGCGGGAGTAGGTAACAATGAGCAGTTCTTC.

The table lists this clone with a few counts. V is TRBV29-1 and J is TRBJ1-1, with D unresolved. V gave up 4 bases and J gave up 1 base, with 7 bases separating them. The CDR3 has 12 residues. Germline V gene lookup returns CDR1 SQVTM and CDR2 ANQGSEA. CDR3 sequence (DNA): TGCAGCGTTGTATCGAGGAACACTGAAGCTTTCTTT. Translating it yields CSVVSRNTEAFF. Combining the CDR3 with reference TRBV29-1 and TRBJ1-1 gives the whole variable domain SAVISQKPSRDICQRGTSLTIQCQVDSQVTMMFWYRQQPGQSLTLIATANQGSEATYESGFVIDKFPISRPNLTFSTLTVSNMSPEDSSIYLCSVVSRNTEAFFGQGTRLTVV.

CDR3 loop: CASREAAPTNEKLFF. For the CDR3, the DNA is TGCGCCAGCAGAGAGGCCGCTCCAACTAATGAAAAACTGTTTTTT. The chain joins TRBV10-1 to TRBJ1-4, with unresolved D. Per the germline V gene, CDR1 is WNHNN and CDR2 is SYGVQD (reference sequence). The CDR3 consists of 15 residues. Trimming left V 6 bases short and J 0 bases short, with 11 bases between.

The sample holds one count of this clone. The chain combines TRBV28 with TRBJ2-1; a weak D match, TRBD2 (6 bases). V was trimmed by 4 bases and J by 4 bases, leaving 20 bases between them. The CDR3 runs to 17 residues. Looked up from germline, CDR1 is MDHEN and CDR2 is SYDVKM. In DNA form, the CDR3 reads TGTGCCAGCAGTTCCCGAGCGCGGGACGGGGATTACAATGAGCAGTTCTTC. It yields the protein CASSSRARDGDYNEQFF.

The chain uses TRBV27 and TRBJ2-3; no definite D call. This CDR3 contains 16 residues. The V end was cut by 3 bases, the J end by 0 bases, with 13 bases between. Looked up from germline, CDR1 is MNHEY and CDR2 is SMNVEV (reference sequence). CDR3 sequence: CASSFSGSSSTDTQYF. The CDR3 bases are TGTGCCAGCAGTTTTTCGGGCTCCTCTAGCACAGATACGCAGTATTTT.

The chain uses TRBV7-7 and TRBJ2-5; TRBD2 agrees at 11 bases. V lost 6 bases and J lost 5; bases outside the gene matches: 8. CDR3 length: 15 residues. CDR1 SSHAT and CDR2 FNYEAQ come from the germline V gene (reference sequence). DNA for the CDR3: TGTGCCAGCAGTCCGACTAGCGGGATTTTGGAGACCCAGTACTTC. Translation gives CASSPTSGILETQYF.

This clone was seen a few times. The rearrangement links TRBV7-2 to TRBJ2-7; D unresolved. Deletions cut 1 base from V and 6 bases from J, with 13 bases between. The CDR3 spans 14 residues. CDR1 and CDR2 from the germline V gene are SGHTA and FQGNSA. The CDR3, as DNA: TGTGCCAGCAGCTTAGGCGGCCCTGGGGTCGAGCAGTACTTC. It is translated as CASSLGGPGVEQYF. Full variable domain (missing parts from reference TRBV7-2 and TRBJ2-7): GAGVSQSPSNKVTEKGKDVELRCDPISGHTALYWYRQSLGQGLEFLIYFQGNSAPDKSGLPSDRFSAERTGGSVSTLTIQRTQQEDSAVYLCASSLGGPGVEQYFGPGTRLTVT.

The J gene is TRBJ2-7, the V gene TRBV6-1, with TRBD1 identical over 9 bases. J was trimmed by 4 bases and V by 5 bases; bases with no gene match: 9. CDR1 and CDR2 (germline): MNHNS, SASEGT. The CDR3 runs 15 residues. The DNA for the CDR3 is TGTGCCAGCAGTAAACCGGGACAGGGTTCATACGAGCAGTACTTC. It yields the protein CASSKPGQGSYEQYF.

The chain links TRBV11-2 to TRBJ2-7, with D maybe TRBD1 (6 bases). The CDR3 consists of 14 residues. CDR1 is SGHAT, CDR2 FQNNGV, per germline. V was cut by 5 bases and J by 3 bases, with 14 bases left in between. This CDR3 is CASSIYRVYYEQYF. The CDR3 bases are TGTGCCAGCAGCATATACAGGGTTTACTACGAGCAGTACTTC. Combining the CDR3 with reference TRBV11-2 and TRBJ2-7 gives the whole variable domain EAGVAQSPRYKIIEKRQSVAFWCNPISGHATLYWYQQILGQGPKLLIQFQNNGVVDDSQLPKDRFSAERLKGVDSTLKIQPAKLEDSAVYLCASSIYRVYYEQYFGPGTRLTVT.